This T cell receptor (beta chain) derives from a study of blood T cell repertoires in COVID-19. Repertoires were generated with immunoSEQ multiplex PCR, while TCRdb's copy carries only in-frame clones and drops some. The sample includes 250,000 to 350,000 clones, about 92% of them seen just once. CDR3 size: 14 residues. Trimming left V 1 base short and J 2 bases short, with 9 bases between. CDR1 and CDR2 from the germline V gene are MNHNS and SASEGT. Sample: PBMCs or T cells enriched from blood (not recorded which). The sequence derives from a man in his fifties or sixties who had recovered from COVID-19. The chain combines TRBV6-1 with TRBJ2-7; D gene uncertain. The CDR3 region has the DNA TGTGCCAGCAGTGAAGGTCGGTTTACCTACGAGCAGTACTTC. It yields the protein CASSEGRFTYEQYF.